One sample yielded the 13 T cell receptor beta chains listed below, sequenced in a study of tissue T cells after allogeneic stem cell transplantation. The table came from immunoSEQ multiplex PCR; TCRdb's copy has only in-frame clones and leaves some out. Among approximately 2,600 clones listed, around 46% were seen once. Time point reported: mouse harvest day 14 after allogeneic transplant. Mouse grafts combined 10^7 T-cell-depleted bone marrow cells with 10^6 splenic CD5+ T cells. Sequencing was carried out using gut tissue. The source of these receptors is a female BALB/c mouse given C57BL/6 T cells with graft-versus-host disease after an allogeneic hematopoietic cell transplant.

On this clone: The listed genes are named as in mouse. The sequenced part of the CDR3 DNA is TGTGCCAGCAGCCACACAGGTTCAAACACAGAAGTCTTC. Amino acid sequence: CASSHTGSNTEVF. Given in full, the CDR3 is CASSHTGSNTEVFF. V and J are TRBV5 and TRBJ1-1; D is possibly TRBD1 (5 bases). The read ends 1 residue shy of where the CDR3 ends; the end is completed using the germline J gene. This CDR3 contains 14 residues. Germline V gene lookup returns CDR1 LGHNA and CDR2 YNLKQL (reference sequence). V lost 3 bases to trimming and J lost 0 bases, with 8 bases between them.

This clone occurred a few times. The listed genes are named as in mouse. The missing CDR3 end, 1 residue past where the read stops, is filled in from the germline J gene. This chain links TRBV23 with TRBJ2-1; no check of the table's D call, TRBD1, against the DNA was made. Germline CDR1 and CDR2: KGHTA and FQNQQP. The CDR3 covers 14 residues. The CDR3 DNA, read in part, is TGCTCCAGCAGTCAAAACGCAGGGAGGGCTGAGCAGTTC. Protein: CSSSQNAGRAEQF. The full CDR3 protein reads CSSSQNAGRAEQFF.

With regard to this clone: Genes here carry mouse names. The read halts 1 residue ahead of the CDR3 end, with the missing end drawn from the germline J gene. The chain uses TRBV12-1 and TRBJ2-7, with 11 bases lining up with TRBD2. CDR1 and CDR2 from the germline V gene are SGHSN and HYEKVE. J was trimmed by 4 bases and V by 0 bases; bases with no gene match: 4. The CDR3 consists of 15 residues. CDR3 DNA (partial): TGTGCCAGCTCTCTCGACTGGGGGGGGAAATATGAACAGTAC. Amino acids: CASSLDWGGKYEQY. The full CDR3 is CASSLDWGGKYEQYF.

This clone is large. Mouse gene names and germline throughout. Read data end 1 residue before the CDR3 end; the end is taken from the germline J gene. This chain joins TRBV16 and TRBJ2-1; D remains ambiguous. Germline V gene sequence: CDR1 SGHSA, CDR2 FRNQAP. V was clipped by 4 bases and J by 7 bases, with 8 bases between them. The CDR3 is made up of 12 amino acids. Partial CDR3 DNA: TGTGCAAGCAGCTCTCTATGGGCTGAGCAGTTC. It yields the protein CASSSLWAEQF. Given in full, the CDR3 is CASSSLWAEQFF.

As for this clone: Gene names denote mouse genes. The read ends 1 residue before the CDR3 terminus; that terminus is restored from the germline J gene. The chain is built from TRBV3 and TRBJ2-1; 7 bases map to TRBD2. The CDR3 spans 14 residues. V was clipped by 5 bases and J by 1 base; unmatched bases: 2. The germline gives CDR1 SNHLY, CDR2 FYNGKV (reference sequence). The CDR3 here is CASSPGGNYAEQFF. The CDR3 bases that were read are TGTGCCAGCAGCCCTGGGGGAAACTATGCTGAGCAGTTC.

This clone counts as large. The genes and germline here are from mouse. The read is 1 residue too short to cover the CDR3 end, so that end is filled in from the germline J gene. The rearrangement joins TRBV12-1 to TRBJ2-1; D may be TRBD2 (7 bases). The germline gives CDR1 SGHSN, CDR2 HYEKVE. V lost 4 bases to trimming and J lost 0 bases, with 9 bases between them. The CDR3 length is 14 residues. The CDR3 DNA, read in part, is TGTGCCAGCTCGGGGGGCCATAACTATGCTGAGCAGTTC. Its translation is CASSGGHNYAEQF. The full CDR3 reads CASSGGHNYAEQFF.

Turning to this clone: Gene and germline names: mouse. The read falls 1 residue short of the CDR3 end, and the missing part is taken from the germline J gene. The chain is built from TRBV12-1 and TRBJ1-5; 8 bases are shared with TRBD1. Germline trimming cut 4 bases from V and 2 bases from J; bases unmatched to any gene: 3. The CDR3 covers 14 residues. Germline CDR1 reads SGHSN; CDR2 reads HYEKVE. CDR3 DNA (partial): TGTGCCAGCTCATACAGGGGGGACAACCAGGCTCCGCTT. Protein: CASSYRGDNQAPL. The CDR3, in full, reads CASSYRGDNQAPLF.

On this clone: The gene names given are mouse names. The CDR3 is cut off 1 residue early in the read; its end comes from the germline J gene. The chain joins TRBV26 to TRBJ2-5; D is uncertain. Looked up from germline, CDR1 is KGHPV and CDR2 is FQNQEV (reference sequence). The CDR3 has 14 amino acids. Trimming pared 1 base from V and 0 bases from J, leaving 5 bases between. CDR3 DNA, as far as it was read: TGTGCCAGCAGTCTGTATATTAACCAAGACACCCAGTAC. Protein sequence: CASSLYINQDTQY. The CDR3 in its entirety is CASSLYINQDTQYF.

Points on this clone: It may be a read error: a sequence one base away is much more abundant. Gene names refer to mouse genes. Read sequence stops 1 residue before the CDR3 end, and the germline J gene provides the missing end. The gene calls are TRBV1 and TRBJ2-7, with D perhaps being TRBD1 or TRBD2 (5 bases each). Germline V gene lookup returns CDR1 NSQYPW and CDR2 LRSPGD (reference sequence). The CDR3 is made up of 13 amino acids. The sequenced CDR3 bases are TGCACCCGCAGTGAGGGACCGTCCTATGAACAGTAC. Amino acids: CTRSEGPSYEQY. The full CDR3 sequence reads CTRSEGPSYEQYF.

This clone appeared a few times. Any gene name here is a mouse gene name. The covered CDR3 bases are TGTGCTAGCAGTTCGACAGGGGAAGACACCCAGTAC. Amino acid sequence: CASSSTGEDTQY. The full CDR3 is CASSSTGEDTQYF. The chain recombines TRBV29 with TRBJ2-5, with 8 bases lining up with TRBD1. The CDR3 goes on 1 residue after the read ends, and that part is filled in from the germline J gene. This CDR3 has 13 residues. The ends lost 4 bases at V and 4 bases at J; junction bases unmatched: 1. The germline V gene has CDR1 MSHET and CDR2 SYDVDS.

This clone is large in the sample. Germline and genes here are mouse. The read halts 1 residue ahead of the CDR3 end, with the missing end drawn from the germline J gene. This chain joins TRBV3 and TRBJ2-7; D ambiguous. The V gene's germline CDR1 is SNHLY and CDR2 FYNGKV (reference sequence). Trimming left V 5 bases short and J 0 bases short, with 8 bases between. The CDR3 extends over 13 amino acids. The sequenced CDR3 bases are TGTGCCAGCAGCCTCGACAACTCCTATGAACAGTAC. Protein sequence: CASSLDNSYEQY. The whole CDR3 sequence is CASSLDNSYEQYF.

On this clone itself: The gene names given are mouse names. The read gets to within 1 residue of the CDR3 end, and the germline J gene fills in the rest. The chain combines TRBV26 with TRBJ1-3; TRBD1 is a possible D gene (5 bases). This CDR3 contains 14 residues. Per germline, CDR1 KGHPV and CDR2 FQNQEV (reference sequence). Deletions cut 5 bases from V and 1 base from J, with 9 bases between. Incomplete CDR3 DNA: TGTGCCAGCAGTTTCCAGGGATCTGGAAATACGCTCTAT. Amino acids: CASSFQGSGNTLY. The whole CDR3 sequence is CASSFQGSGNTLYF. Variable domain in full (rest from reference TRBV26 and TRBJ1-3): NSKVIQTPRYLVKGQGQKAKMRCIPEKGHPVVFWYQQNKNNEFKFLINFQNQEVLQQIDMTEKRFSAECPSNSPCSLEIQSSEAGDSALYLCASSFQGSGNTLYFGEGSRLIVV.

Comment on this clone: Mouse gene names and germline throughout. The CDR3 end falls 1 residue outside the read, so it is completed with the germline J gene. The chain couples TRBV17 to TRBJ2-5; 11 bases agree with TRBD1. This CDR3 region has 14 residues. Unmatched junction bases numbered 5, after V lost 6 bases and J lost 6 bases. Per germline, CDR1 MNHDT and CDR2 YYDKIL. The CDR3: CASRTRDRGDTQYF. The CDR3 bases that were read are TGTGCTAGCAGGACCCGGGACAGGGGGGACACCCAGTAC.